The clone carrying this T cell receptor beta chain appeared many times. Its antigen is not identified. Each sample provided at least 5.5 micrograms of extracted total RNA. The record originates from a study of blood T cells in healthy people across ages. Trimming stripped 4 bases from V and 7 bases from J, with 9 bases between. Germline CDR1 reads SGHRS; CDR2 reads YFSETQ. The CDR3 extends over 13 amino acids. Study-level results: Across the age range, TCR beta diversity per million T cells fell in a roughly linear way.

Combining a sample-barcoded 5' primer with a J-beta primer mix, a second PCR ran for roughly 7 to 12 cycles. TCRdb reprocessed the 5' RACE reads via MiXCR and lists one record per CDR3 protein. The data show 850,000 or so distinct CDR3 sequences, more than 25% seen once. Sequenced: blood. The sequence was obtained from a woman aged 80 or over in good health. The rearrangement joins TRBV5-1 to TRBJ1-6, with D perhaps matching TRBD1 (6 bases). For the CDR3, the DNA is TGCGCCAGCAGCACAGGACAGAATTCACCCCTCCACTTT. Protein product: CASSTGQNSPLHF.